These 20 T cell receptor beta chains originate from one sample sequenced in a study of human T cells and chemical hapten exposure (dated by TCRdb to the early 2020s). The method behind the library was RACE. Instrument used: NextSeq 500. TCRdb reworked the public reads: Q25 trimming with fastp, MiXCR clone assembly, productive beta chains retained. Merged by CDR3 protein, the rows form single entries marked with the most common genes and DNA. The sample profile shows 40,000 to 50,000 distinct CDR3 sequences; around 3.8% of them were found once. In total, the top ten clones hold 20% to 30% of the sample. The time point label for this specimen denotes: patch test 1, 2 weeks after DPC sensitization. Per the publication, the treatment or condition label means: therapeutic diphenylcyclopropenone sensitization with weekly scalp DPC. Total RNA was isolated from unfractionated whole blood collected in Tempus Blood RNA tubes.

The material was whole blood, obtained in connection with sensitization to the hapten diphenylcyclopropenone (DPC). These receptors were collected from a man in his forties or fifties with alopecia areata. Some clones in this sample may be carry-over from other donors' samples.

In nucleotides, the CDR3 is TGTGCCAGCTCACGTTCCGACAGTAGCAATCAGCCCCAGCATTTT. Residues: CASSRSDSSNQPQHF. The chain links TRBV18 to TRBJ1-5, with D maybe TRBD1 (5 bases). Germline values: CDR1 KGHSH, CDR2 LQKENI. The V end was cut by 4 bases, the J end by 0 bases, with 10 bases between. This CDR3 has 15 amino acids.

This clonotype appeared many times. The chain recombines TRBV20-1 with TRBJ2-7, with TRBD2 identical over 9 bases. The CDR3 has 14 residues. Germline V gene lookup returns CDR1 DFQATT and CDR2 SNEGSKA (reference sequence). The V and J ends lost 0 bases and 7 bases, in that order; junction bases with no gene match: 7. The CDR3 here is CSARDPAGGREQYF. CDR3 bases: TGCAGTGCTAGAGACCCAGCGGGAGGTAGGGAGCAGTACTTC.

This clonotype showed up many times. V usage is TRBV20-1 and J usage is TRBJ2-1, with TRBD1 matching 9 bases. The CDR3 is 15 amino acids. V shed 3 bases, J shed 4 bases, and the junction held 7 bases outside the gene matches. Germline lookup yields CDR1 DFQATT and CDR2 SNEGSKA (reference sequence). CDR3 in amino acids: CSARGNDRGYNEQFF. The CDR3 nucleotides read TGCAGTGCTAGGGGGAACGACAGGGGGTACAATGAGCAGTTCTTC.

The V and J genes are TRBV6-5 and TRBJ2-3; no definite D call. Trimming cost V 0 bases and J 0 bases, with 7 bases left between them. The CDR3 is 15 amino acids. Germline values: CDR1 MNHEY, CDR2 SVGAGI. CDR3 DNA sequence: TGTGCCAGCAGTTACTCTCACCCCAGCACAGATACGCAGTATTTT. It specifies CASSYSHPSTDTQYF.

This clonotype was observed a handful of times. V and J are TRBV12-3 or TRBV12-4 and TRBJ2-1; D is uncertain. The CDR3 sequence is 11 residues long. Trimming cost V 3 bases and J 9 bases, with 6 bases left between them. The CDR3 is CASSLVREQFF. The CDR3, as DNA: TGTGCCAGCAGTTTGGTGCGTGAGCAGTTCTTC.

This clonotype was recorded many times. The V call is TRBV6-2 or TRBV6-3, the J call TRBJ2-3, with D hard to call. The CDR3 runs to 12 residues. CDR1 is MNHEY and CDR2 is SVGEGT in the germline V gene. V was shortened by 6 bases and J by 10 bases, with 14 bases between the two germline ends. DNA for the CDR3: TGTGCCAGCAGCCAGCCAAGCCTGGCGCAGTATTTT. Its protein is CASSQPSLAQYF.

This clonotype was observed at least ten times. The chain recombines TRBV12-3 or TRBV12-4 with TRBJ2-4; D may be TRBD2 (5 bases). V lost 5 bases and J 6 bases, leaving 14 bases between the germline ends. There are 14 residues in the CDR3. CDR3 in DNA: TGTGCCAGCAGTCCTCTAGCTCCTCGAAACATTCAGTACTTC. Amino acid sequence: CASSPLAPRNIQYF.

The table lists this clonotype with many counts. The chain combines TRBV5-1 with TRBJ2-5; 8 bases agree with TRBD1. The CDR3 loop spans 14 amino acids. V lost 2 bases and J lost 4; bases outside the gene matches: 4. The germline CDR1 and CDR2 sequences are SGHRS and YFSETQ. The CDR3, as DNA: TGCGCCAGCAGCTTCGGACAGGGTAGAGAGACCCAGTACTTC. Encoded protein: CASSFGQGRETQYF.

This clonotype was observed at least ten times. The chain couples TRBV18 to TRBJ1-5, with D possibly TRBD1 on 6 matching bases. Germline V gives CDR1 KGHSH, CDR2 LQKENI. V lost 3 bases, J lost 4 bases, and 7 bases lay in between. CDR3 length: 13 amino acids. The CDR3 DNA reads as TGTGCCAGCTCACCCGGGACAAATCAGCCCCAGCATTTT. Translating gives CASSPGTNQPQHF.

This clonotype occurred a few times. This rearrangement joins TRBV25-1 to TRBJ2-3; no definite D call. Germline V gives CDR1 MGHDK, CDR2 SYGVNS. Trimming removed 4 bases at V and 1 base at J, with 9 bases between. The CDR3 runs to 14 residues. CDR3 loop: CASSVGLGTDTQYF. As DNA, the CDR3 is TGTGCCAGCAGTGTGGGGTTAGGCACAGATACGCAGTATTTT. Full variable domain (outside the CDR3, taken from reference TRBV25-1 and TRBJ2-3): EADIYQTPRYLVIGTGKKITLECSQTMGHDKMYWYQQDPGMELHLIHYSYGVNSTEKGDLSSESTVSRIRTEHFPLTLESARPSHTSQYLCASSVGLGTDTQYFGPGTRLTVL.

This clonotype has a count of ten or more. V usage is TRBV7-2 and J usage is TRBJ2-3; D possibly corresponds to TRBD2 (5 bases). The germline gives CDR1 SGHTA, CDR2 FQGNSA. The CDR3 spans 16 residues. Trimming shortened V by 2 bases and J by 2 bases, and 14 bases separated the two germline ends. CDR3 loop: CASSLSPSGVTDTQYF. CDR3 sequence (DNA): TGTGCCAGCAGCTTAAGTCCAAGCGGTGTCACAGATACGCAGTATTTT.

This clonotype came up many times. V gene TRBV30 combines with J gene TRBJ2-3; 10 bases are a match to TRBD2. V was clipped by 3 bases and J by 0 bases; unmatched bases: 0. CDR3 length equals 14 residues. The germline V gene has CDR1 GTSNPN and CDR2 SVGIG (reference sequence). Written as DNA, the CDR3 is TGTGCCTGGAGGACTAGCGGGAGCACAGATACGCAGTATTTT. Translation gives CAWRTSGSTDTQYF. The full variable domain, with the rest looked up from reference TRBV30 and TRBJ2-3, is SQTIHQWPATLVQPVGSPLSLECTVEGTSNPNLYWYRQAAGRGLQLLFYSVGIGQISSEVPQNLSASRPQDRQFILSSKKLLLSDSGFYLCAWRTSGSTDTQYFGPGTRLTVL.

There are many counts of this clonotype. The chain links TRBV18 to TRBJ2-1; D is perhaps TRBD1 or TRBD2 (5 bases each). The CDR3 is 13 amino acids. From germline, CDR1 is KGHSH and CDR2 LQKENI. Trimming removed 0 bases at V and 9 bases at J, with 9 bases between. The CDR3 nucleotides are TGTGCCAGCTCACCACCGGGGGAGACTGAGCAGTTCTTC. Translated, it gives CASSPPGETEQFF.

This clonotype has ten or more counts. The J gene is TRBJ2-5, the V gene TRBV30; D unresolved. Germline loops: CDR1 GTSNPN, CDR2 SVGIG (reference sequence). The CDR3 is 12 amino acids. Trimming stripped 3 bases from V and 7 bases from J, with 12 bases between. In DNA, the CDR3 is TGTGCCTGGAGGACCGGTCCGGGGACCCAGTACTTC. Encoded protein: CAWRTGPGTQYF. The full variable domain, completed using reference TRBV30 and TRBJ2-5, is SQTIHQWPATLVQPVGSPLSLECTVEGTSNPNLYWYRQAAGRGLQLLFYSVGIGQISSEVPQNLSASRPQDRQFILSSKKLLLSDSGFYLCAWRTGPGTQYFGPGTRLLVL.

This clonotype was seen ten or more times. V gene TRBV6-1 combines with J gene TRBJ2-7; 9 bases are a match to TRBD2. Germline assignment: CDR1 MNHNS and CDR2 SASEGT. CDR3 size: 13 residues. V lost 10 bases, J lost 6 bases, and 10 bases stayed unmatched. CDR3 bases: TGTGCCACCCAACTAGCGGGCCTACGCGAGCAGTACTTC. Its protein is CATQLAGLREQYF.

As for this clonotype: This may stem from a read error, because a much larger clone lies one nucleotide away. CDR3 region: CASSLPTVNEQFF. As DNA, the CDR3 is TGTGCCAGCAGCTTACCGACGGTCAATGAGCAGTTCTTC. The genes are TRBV5-6 and TRBJ2-1; no clear D. The CDR3 is 13 residues long. Looked up from germline, CDR1 is SGHDT and CDR2 is YYEEEE. V lost 2 bases to trimming and J lost 6 bases, with 9 bases between them.

The sample holds many counts of this clonotype. The V call is TRBV30, the J call TRBJ1-4; tentative D call: TRBD1 (6 bases). Germline V gene sequence: CDR1 GTSNPN, CDR2 SVGIG (reference sequence). With 2 bases removed from V and 7 bases from J, the gap between germline ends came to 23 bases. This CDR3 spans 17 amino acids. The CDR3 is CAWSRSPVQGRIEKLFF. The CDR3 DNA reads as TGTGCCTGGAGTCGGAGCCCCGTACAGGGAAGGATTGAAAAACTGTTTTTT.

The table lists this clonotype with many counts. The J gene is TRBJ1-5, the V gene TRBV9; the match to TRBD1 covers 7 bases. With 4 bases clipped from V and 4 bases from J, the junction kept 11 bases outside the gene matches. Germline V lookup: CDR1 SGDLS, CDR2 YYNGEE. The CDR3 extends over 16 amino acids. The CDR3 sequence is CASSPGTGASNQPQHF. CDR3 sequence (DNA): TGTGCCAGCAGCCCGGGAACAGGGGCTAGTAATCAGCCCCAGCATTTT.

Notes on this clonotype: A much bigger clone sits one base away, suggesting this may be a read error. This chain joins TRBV3-1 and TRBJ1-6; no firm D call. The ends were cut back, 1 base at V and 12 bases at J, with 16 bases in the middle. Germline lookup yields CDR1 LGHDT and CDR2 YNNKEL (reference sequence). The CDR3 has 15 amino acids. The CDR3 DNA is TGTGCCAGCAGCCAAGGGGGAGTAGGCAGTTTACCCCTCCACTTT. Translation: CASSQGGVGSLPLHF.

This clonotype showed up many times. The chain is built from TRBV6-6 and TRBJ1-1; D is uncertain. Germline assignment: CDR1 MNHNY and CDR2 SVGAGI (reference sequence). Trimming shortened V by 5 bases and J by 6 bases, and 16 bases separated the two germline ends. The CDR3 runs to 14 residues. The CDR3 here is CASSPSSKHAEAFF. The CDR3 nucleotides are TGTGCCAGCAGTCCTTCATCGAAACACGCTGAAGCTTTCTTT.